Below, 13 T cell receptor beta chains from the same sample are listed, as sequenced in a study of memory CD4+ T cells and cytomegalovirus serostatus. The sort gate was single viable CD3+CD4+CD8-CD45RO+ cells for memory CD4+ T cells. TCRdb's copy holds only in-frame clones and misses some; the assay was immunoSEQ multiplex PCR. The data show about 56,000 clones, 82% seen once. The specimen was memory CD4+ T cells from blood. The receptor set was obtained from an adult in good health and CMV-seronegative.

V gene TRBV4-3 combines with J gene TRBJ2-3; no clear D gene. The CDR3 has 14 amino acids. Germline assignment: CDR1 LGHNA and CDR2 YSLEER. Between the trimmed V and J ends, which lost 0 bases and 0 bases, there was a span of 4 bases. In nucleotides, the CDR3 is TGCGCCAGCAGCCAAGATTTTAGCACAGATACGCAGTATTTT. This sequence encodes CASSQDFSTDTQYF.

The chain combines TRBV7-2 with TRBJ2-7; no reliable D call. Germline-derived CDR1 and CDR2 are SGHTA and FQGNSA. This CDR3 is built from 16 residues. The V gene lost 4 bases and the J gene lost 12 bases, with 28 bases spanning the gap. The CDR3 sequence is CASSSFPGSSHEQWYF. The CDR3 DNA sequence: TGTGCCAGCAGCTCGTTTCCCGGGTCATCACACGAGCAGTGGTACTTC.

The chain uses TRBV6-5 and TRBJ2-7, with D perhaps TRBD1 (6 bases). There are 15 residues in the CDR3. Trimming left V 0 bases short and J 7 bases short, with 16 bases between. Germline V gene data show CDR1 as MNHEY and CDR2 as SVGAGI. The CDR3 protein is CASSYSGSSQGEQYF. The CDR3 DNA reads TGTGCCAGCAGTTACTCGGGCAGCTCCCAGGGGGAGCAGTACTTC.

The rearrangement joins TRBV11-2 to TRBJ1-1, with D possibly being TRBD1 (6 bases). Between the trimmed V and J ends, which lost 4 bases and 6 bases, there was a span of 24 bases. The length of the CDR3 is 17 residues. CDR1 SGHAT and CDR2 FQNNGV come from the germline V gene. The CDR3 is CASSSLRGGPGGPEAFF. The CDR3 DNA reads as TGTGCCAGCAGCTCACTCCGGGGTGGACCGGGGGGCCCTGAAGCTTTCTTT.

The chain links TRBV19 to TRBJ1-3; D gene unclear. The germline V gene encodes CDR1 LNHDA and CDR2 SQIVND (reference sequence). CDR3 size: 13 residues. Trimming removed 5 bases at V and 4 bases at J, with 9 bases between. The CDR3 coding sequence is TGTGCCAGTAGTCTTGGACGGGGAAACACCATATATTTT. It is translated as CASSLGRGNTIYF.

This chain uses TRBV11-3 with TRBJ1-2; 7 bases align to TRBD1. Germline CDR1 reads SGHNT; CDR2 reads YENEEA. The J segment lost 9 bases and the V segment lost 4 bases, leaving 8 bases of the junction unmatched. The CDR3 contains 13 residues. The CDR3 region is CASSYTDRPRYTF. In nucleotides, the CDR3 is TGTGCCAGCAGCTACACGGACAGGCCCCGCTACACCTTC.

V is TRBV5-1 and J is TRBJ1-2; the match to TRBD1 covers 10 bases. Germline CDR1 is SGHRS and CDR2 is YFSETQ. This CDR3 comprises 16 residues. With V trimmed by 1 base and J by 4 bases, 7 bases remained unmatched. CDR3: CASSLFKTGGSYGYTF. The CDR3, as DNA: TGCGCCAGCAGCTTGTTTAAGACAGGGGGCAGCTATGGCTACACCTTC.

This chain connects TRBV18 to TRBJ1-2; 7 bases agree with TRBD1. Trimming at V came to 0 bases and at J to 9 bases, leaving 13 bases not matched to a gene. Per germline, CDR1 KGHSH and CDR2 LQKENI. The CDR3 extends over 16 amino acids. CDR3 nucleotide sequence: TGTGCCAGCTCACCACCAGGCGGGACAGCCTCTATAAGCTACACCTTC. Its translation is CASSPPGGTASISYTF.

CDR3 loop: CASSYWDTPTYGYTF. CDR3 nucleotide sequence: TGTGCCAGCAGTTACTGGGACACTCCTACCTATGGCTACACCTTC. This sequence joins TRBV6-5 and TRBJ1-2, with a tentative D call TRBD1 (6 bases). This CDR3 is 15 amino acids long. Germline loops: CDR1 MNHEY, CDR2 SVGAGI. V lost 1 base and J lost 4, with 13 bases in between.

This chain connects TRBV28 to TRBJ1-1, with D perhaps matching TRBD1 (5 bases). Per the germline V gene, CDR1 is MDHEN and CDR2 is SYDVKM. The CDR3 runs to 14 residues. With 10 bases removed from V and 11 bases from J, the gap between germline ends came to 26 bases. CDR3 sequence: CATTGTGPPLGAFF. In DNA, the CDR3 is TGTGCCACAACAGGTACGGGACCCCCATTGGGGGCTTTCTTT.

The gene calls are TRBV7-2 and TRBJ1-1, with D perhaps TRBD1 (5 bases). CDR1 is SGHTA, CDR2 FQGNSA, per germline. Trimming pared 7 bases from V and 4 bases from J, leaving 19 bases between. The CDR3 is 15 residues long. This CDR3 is CASTGALGWGTEAFF. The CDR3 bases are TGTGCCAGCACCGGGGCGCTGGGATGGGGCACTGAAGCTTTCTTT.

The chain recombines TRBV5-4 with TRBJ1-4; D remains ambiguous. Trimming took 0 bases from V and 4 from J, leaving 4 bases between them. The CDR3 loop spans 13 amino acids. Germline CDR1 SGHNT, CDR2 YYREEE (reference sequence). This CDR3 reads CASSLGFNEKLFF. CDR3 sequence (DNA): TGTGCCAGCAGCTTGGGCTTTAATGAAAAACTGTTTTTT.

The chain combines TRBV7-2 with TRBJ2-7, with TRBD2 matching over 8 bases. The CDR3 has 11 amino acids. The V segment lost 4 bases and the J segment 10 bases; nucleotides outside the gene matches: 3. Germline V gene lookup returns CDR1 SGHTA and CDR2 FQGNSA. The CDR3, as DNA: TGTGCCAGCAGCTCCGGACTAGCTCAGTACTTC. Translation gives CASSSGLAQYF.